This paragraph reports one T cell receptor (beta chain). Its antigen is not known. Per germline, CDR1 PRHDT and CDR2 FYEKMQ (reference sequence). Trimming removed 11 bases from V and 8 bases from J; junction bases left unmatched: 29. The CDR3 loop spans 18 amino acids. These data come from a study of OX40 agonist ivuxolimab in advanced cancers. Study summary: Participants could have had prior anti-PD-1, anti-PD-L1 or anti-CTLA-4 therapy, and around 43% had some.

TCRdb keeps only in-frame clones here, not all; method: immunoSEQ multiplex PCR. The data show about 48,000 clones, about 83% seen once. Study-wide results and caveats: More expanded clones were found, on average, in CD8+ than in CD4+ T cells.

This receptor was identified in an adult with an advanced solid tumor such as melanoma, head and neck, liver or kidney cancer. The sequencing used CD4+ or CD8+ T cells sorted from blood, collected in a trial of the OX40 agonist ivuxolimab. The rearrangement uses TRBV13 and TRBJ1-2; 7 positions agree with TRBD1. The CDR3 nucleotides are TGTGCCCACCTTTTTTGCGTTCTTCCTGACAGGGTTCTACGGGGCTACACCTTC. Translation: CAHLFCVLPDRVLRGYTF.